Shown below are 7 T cell receptor beta chains from a single sample sequenced in a study of Graves' ophthalmopathy and Graves' hyperthyroidism (dated by TCRdb to about 2018). Sequencing used an Illumina HiSeq 2000. For repertoire sequencing, the TCR beta CDR3 regions were amplified from RNA transcripts. A first-round RT-PCR used HTBI primers with the Qiagen OneStep RT-PCR kit, followed by a second-round multiplex PCR, size selection and purification. TCRdb cleaned the public reads at Q25 with fastp, built clones with MiXCR and kept in-frame beta chains. Every entry covers one CDR3 protein and lists the most common genes and DNA from its rows. Across this sample there are 900,000 to 1,200,000 distinct CDR3 sequences, with roughly 35% seen only once. The top ten constitute 11% of the sample. Sample: peripheral blood or thyroid tissue (not recorded which). These receptors all come from an adult man with Graves' hyperthyroidism.

This clonotype was seen a few times. The chain links TRBV3-1 to TRBJ2-5; the D gene is possibly TRBD1 (5 bases). This CDR3 region has 13 residues. V lost 0 bases and J 13 bases, leaving 15 bases between the germline ends. Germline values: CDR1 LGHDT, CDR2 YNNKEL (reference sequence). The CDR3 loop reads CASSQDLGAALYF. The CDR3 DNA reads as TGTGCCAGCAGCCAAGATCTAGGGGCCGCTCTGTACTTC.

In the case of this clonotype: At one end the junction does not follow the germline gene, possibly because of a read error. The chain links TRBV25-1 to TRBJ1-1, with D possibly being TRBD1 (5 bases). The CDR3 is 15 amino acids. Germline loops: CDR1 MGHDK, CDR2 SYGVNS. CDR3 coding DNA: TGTGCCAGCAGTGGGGACTGGACGGAGAACGCTGAAGCTTTCTTT. Residues: CASSGDWTENAEAFF.

The V and J genes are TRBV29-1 and TRBJ1-1; no clear D. The CDR3 spans 12 residues. V dropped 4 bases and J dropped 7 bases, with 13 bases sitting between them. Germline CDR1 reads SQVTM; CDR2 reads ANQGSEA. The CDR3: CSVVASSNEAFF. The CDR3 nucleotides read TGCAGCGTTGTGGCCAGTTCTAATGAAGCTTTCTTT.

V is TRBV10-3 and J is TRBJ2-7, with D tentatively TRBD1 (5 bases). Deletions cut 10 bases from V and 6 bases from J, with 25 bases between. CDR1 is ENHRY, CDR2 SYGVKD, per germline. CDR3 length: 15 residues. The CDR3 reads CASRAQGSGYGEQYF. For the CDR3, the DNA is TGTGCCAGCAGAGCTCAGGGCTCTGGCTACGGCGAGCAGTACTTC.

The genes are TRBV10-3 and TRBJ2-2; 8 bases fit TRBD1. This CDR3 spans 16 amino acids. Trimming cost V 6 bases and J 5 bases; bases outside gene matches: 11. Looked up from germline, CDR1 is ENHRY and CDR2 is SYGVKD. CDR3 sequence reads: CAIRRTGNGETGELFF. For the CDR3, the DNA is TGTGCCATCAGGCGGACAGGGAACGGGGAGACCGGGGAGCTGTTTTTT.

The gene calls are TRBV10-2 and TRBJ1-3; possible D gene TRBD1, 5 bases. The CDR3 sequence is 14 residues long. Germline V gene sequence: CDR1 WSHSY, CDR2 SAAADI. The V end was cut by 3 bases, the J end by 4 bases, with 10 bases between. The CDR3 nucleotides read TGCGCCAGCAGTGACCGGCAGGGAGGAAACACCATATATTTT. This sequence encodes CASSDRQGGNTIYF.

This clonotype appeared once. V is TRBV4-2 and J is TRBJ1-6, with a tentative D call TRBD1 (5 bases). The CDR3 length is 16 residues. The V and J ends lost 4 bases and 6 bases respectively, with 16 bases between them. Germline lookup yields CDR1 LGHNA and CDR2 YNFKEQ. The CDR3 DNA sequence: TGTGCCAGCAGCCTCGGGGACGGCCAACGTAATTCACCCCTCCACTTT. Its protein product is CASSLGDGQRNSPLHF.